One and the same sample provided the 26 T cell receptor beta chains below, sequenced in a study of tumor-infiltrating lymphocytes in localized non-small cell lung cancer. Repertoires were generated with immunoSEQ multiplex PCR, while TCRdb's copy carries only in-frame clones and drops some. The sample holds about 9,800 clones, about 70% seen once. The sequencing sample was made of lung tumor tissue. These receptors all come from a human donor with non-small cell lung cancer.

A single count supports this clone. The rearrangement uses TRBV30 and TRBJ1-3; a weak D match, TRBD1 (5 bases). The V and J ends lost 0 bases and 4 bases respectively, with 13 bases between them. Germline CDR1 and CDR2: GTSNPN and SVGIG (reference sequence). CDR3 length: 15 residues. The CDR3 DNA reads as TGTGCCTGGAGTGTTTTGGGGACTTCCGGAAACACCATATATTTT. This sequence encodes CAWSVLGTSGNTIYF.

The DNA of the CDR3 is TGTGCCAGTAGTCCTTCCGGTGGGAATCAGCCCCAGCATTTT. Its translation is CASSPSGGNQPQHF. The chain has TRBV19 and TRBJ1-5; D gene unclear. There are 14 residues in the CDR3. With 5 bases removed from V and 4 bases from J, the gap between germline ends came to 12 bases. Looked up from germline, CDR1 is LNHDA and CDR2 is SQIVND (reference sequence).

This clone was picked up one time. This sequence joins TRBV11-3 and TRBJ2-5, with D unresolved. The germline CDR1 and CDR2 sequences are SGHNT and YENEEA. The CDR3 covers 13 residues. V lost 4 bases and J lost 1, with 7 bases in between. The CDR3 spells CASSYRTQETQYF. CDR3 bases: TGTGCCAGCAGCTATCGGACCCAAGAGACCCAGTACTTC.

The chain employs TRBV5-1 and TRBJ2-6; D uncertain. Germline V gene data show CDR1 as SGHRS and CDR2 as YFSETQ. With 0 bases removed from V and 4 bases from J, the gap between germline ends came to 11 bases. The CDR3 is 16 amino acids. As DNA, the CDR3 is TGCGCCAGCAGCTTGGGCCCGTCTCTCGGGGCCAACGTCCTGACTTTC. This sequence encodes CASSLGPSLGANVLTF.

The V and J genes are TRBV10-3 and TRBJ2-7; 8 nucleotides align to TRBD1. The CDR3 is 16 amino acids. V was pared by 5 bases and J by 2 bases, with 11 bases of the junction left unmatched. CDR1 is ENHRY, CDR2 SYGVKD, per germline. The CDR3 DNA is TGTGCCATCAGTCCCAGATCTAGGACAGGGCCCTACGAGCAGTACTTC. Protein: CAISPRSRTGPYEQYF.

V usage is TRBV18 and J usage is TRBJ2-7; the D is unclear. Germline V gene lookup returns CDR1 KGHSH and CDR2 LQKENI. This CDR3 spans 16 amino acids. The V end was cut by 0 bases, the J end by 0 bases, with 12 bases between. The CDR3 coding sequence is TGTGCCAGCTCACCACCGAATCCCCAGTTCTCCTACGAGCAGTACTTC. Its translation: CASSPPNPQFSYEQYF.

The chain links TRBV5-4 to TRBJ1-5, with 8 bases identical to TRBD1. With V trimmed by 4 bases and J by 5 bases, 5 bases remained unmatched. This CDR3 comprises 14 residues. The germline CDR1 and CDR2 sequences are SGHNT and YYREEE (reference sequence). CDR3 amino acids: CASSVDRADQPQHF. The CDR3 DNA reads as TGTGCCAGCAGCGTGGACAGGGCGGATCAGCCCCAGCATTTT. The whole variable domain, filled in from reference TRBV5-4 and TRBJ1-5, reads ETGVTQSPTHLIKTRGQQVTLRCSSQSGHNTVSWYQQALGQGPQFIFQYYREEENGRGNFPPRFSGLQFPNYSSELNVNALELDDSALYLCASSVDRADQPQHFGDGTRLSIL.

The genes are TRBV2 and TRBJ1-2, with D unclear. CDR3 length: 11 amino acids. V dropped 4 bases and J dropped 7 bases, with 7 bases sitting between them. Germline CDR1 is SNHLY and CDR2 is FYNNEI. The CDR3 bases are TGTGCCAGCAGTGTAGCGGGTGGCTACACCTTC. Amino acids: CASSVAGGYTF.

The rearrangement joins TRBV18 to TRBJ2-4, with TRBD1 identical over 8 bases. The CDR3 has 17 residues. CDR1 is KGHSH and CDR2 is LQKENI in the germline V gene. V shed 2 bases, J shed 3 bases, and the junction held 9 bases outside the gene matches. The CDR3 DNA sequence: TGTGCCAGCTCACCAAATGGACAGGGTTCGGGCAAAAACATTCAGTACTTC. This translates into CASSPNGQGSGKNIQYF.

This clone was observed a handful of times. This CDR3 reads CASSPQPWSSGANVLTF. The DNA of the CDR3 is TGTGCCAGTAGTCCACAGCCCTGGAGCTCTGGGGCCAACGTCCTGACTTTC. The chain recombines TRBV19 with TRBJ2-6, with D hard to call. V was trimmed by 5 bases and J by 0 bases, leaving 14 bases between them. CDR3 length: 17 amino acids. Looked up from germline, CDR1 is LNHDA and CDR2 is SQIVND (reference sequence).

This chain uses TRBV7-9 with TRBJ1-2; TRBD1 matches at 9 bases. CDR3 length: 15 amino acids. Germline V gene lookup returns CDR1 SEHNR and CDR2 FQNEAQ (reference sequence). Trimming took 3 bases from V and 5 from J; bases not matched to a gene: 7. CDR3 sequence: CASSFRDRDDYGYTF. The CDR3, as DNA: TGTGCCAGCAGCTTCCGGGACAGGGACGATTATGGCTACACCTTC.

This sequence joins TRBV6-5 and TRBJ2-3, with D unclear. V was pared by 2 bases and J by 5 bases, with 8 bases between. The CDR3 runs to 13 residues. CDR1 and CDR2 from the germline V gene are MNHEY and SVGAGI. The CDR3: CASSYTPGDTQYF. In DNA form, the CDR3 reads TGTGCCAGCAGTTACACGCCGGGAGATACGCAGTATTTT.

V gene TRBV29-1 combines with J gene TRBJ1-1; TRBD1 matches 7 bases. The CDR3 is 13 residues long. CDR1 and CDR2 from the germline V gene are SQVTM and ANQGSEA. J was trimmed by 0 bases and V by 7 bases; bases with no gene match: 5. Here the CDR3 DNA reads TGCAGCGCCCAGGGGACAGTGAACACTGAAGCTTTCTTT. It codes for CSAQGTVNTEAFF. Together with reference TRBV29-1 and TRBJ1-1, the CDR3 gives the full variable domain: SAVISQKPSRDICQRGTSLTIQCQVDSQVTMMFWYRQQPGQSLTLIATANQGSEATYESGFVIDKFPISRPNLTFSTLTVSNMSPEDSSIYLCSAQGTVNTEAFFGQGTRLTVV.

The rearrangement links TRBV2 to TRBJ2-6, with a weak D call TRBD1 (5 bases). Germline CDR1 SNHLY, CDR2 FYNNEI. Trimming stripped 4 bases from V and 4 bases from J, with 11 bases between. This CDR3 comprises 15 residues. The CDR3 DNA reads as TGTGCCAGCAGTGCCAGGGAATCAGGGGCCAACGTCCTGACTTTC. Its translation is CASSARESGANVLTF.

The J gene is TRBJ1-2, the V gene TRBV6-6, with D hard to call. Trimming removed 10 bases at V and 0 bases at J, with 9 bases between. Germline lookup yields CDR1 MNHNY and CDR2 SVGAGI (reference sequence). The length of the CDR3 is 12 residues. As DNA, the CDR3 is TGTGCCACTCTAGAGACTAACTATGGCTACACCTTC. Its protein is CATLETNYGYTF.

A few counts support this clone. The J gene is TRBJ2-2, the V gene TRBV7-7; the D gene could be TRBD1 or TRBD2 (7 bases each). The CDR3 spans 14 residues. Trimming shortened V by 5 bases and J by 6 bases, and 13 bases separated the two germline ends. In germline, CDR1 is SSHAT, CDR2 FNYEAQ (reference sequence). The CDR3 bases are TGTGCCAGCAGCCCACAGGGGAGGGCCGGGGAGCTGTTTTTT. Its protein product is CASSPQGRAGELFF.

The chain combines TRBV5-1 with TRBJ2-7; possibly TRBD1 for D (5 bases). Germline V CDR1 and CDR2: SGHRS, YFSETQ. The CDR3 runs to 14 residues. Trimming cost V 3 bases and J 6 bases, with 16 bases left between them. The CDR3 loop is CASSSQGEVSEQYF. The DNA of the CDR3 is TGCGCCAGCAGCTCCCAGGGTGAGGTCTCCGAGCAGTACTTC.

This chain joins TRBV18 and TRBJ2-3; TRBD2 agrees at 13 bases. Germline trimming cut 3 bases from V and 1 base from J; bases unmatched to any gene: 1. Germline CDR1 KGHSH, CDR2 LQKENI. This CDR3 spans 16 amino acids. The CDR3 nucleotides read TGTGCCAGCTCACCTACTAGCGGGGGGGGCACAGATACGCAGTATTTT. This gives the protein CASSPTSGGGTDTQYF.

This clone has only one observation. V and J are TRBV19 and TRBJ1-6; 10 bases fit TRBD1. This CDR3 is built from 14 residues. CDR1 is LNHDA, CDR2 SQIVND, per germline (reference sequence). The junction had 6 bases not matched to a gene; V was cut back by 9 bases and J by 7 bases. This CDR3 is CASSRGQGNSPLHF. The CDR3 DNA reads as TGTGCCAGCTCACGGGGACAGGGGAATTCACCCCTCCACTTT.

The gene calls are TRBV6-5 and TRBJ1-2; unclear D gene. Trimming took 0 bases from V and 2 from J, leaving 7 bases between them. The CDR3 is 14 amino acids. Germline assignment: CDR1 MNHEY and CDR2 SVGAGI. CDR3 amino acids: CASSYSKGNYGYTF. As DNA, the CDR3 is TGTGCCAGCAGTTACTCGAAAGGGAACTATGGCTACACCTTC.

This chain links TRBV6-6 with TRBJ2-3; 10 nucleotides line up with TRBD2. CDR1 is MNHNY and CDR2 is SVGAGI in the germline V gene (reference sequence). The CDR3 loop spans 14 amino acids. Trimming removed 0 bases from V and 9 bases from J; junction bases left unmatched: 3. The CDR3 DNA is TGTGCCAGCAGTTACTCGGCTAGCGGGGGAACGCAGTATTTT. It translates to CASSYSASGGTQYF.

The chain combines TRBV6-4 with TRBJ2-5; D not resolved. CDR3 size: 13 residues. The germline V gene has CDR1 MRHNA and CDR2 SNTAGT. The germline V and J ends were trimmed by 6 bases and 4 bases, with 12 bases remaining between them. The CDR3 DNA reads TGTGCCAGCAGCGTTCGAGCCTTAGAGACCCAGTACTTC. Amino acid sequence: CASSVRALETQYF.

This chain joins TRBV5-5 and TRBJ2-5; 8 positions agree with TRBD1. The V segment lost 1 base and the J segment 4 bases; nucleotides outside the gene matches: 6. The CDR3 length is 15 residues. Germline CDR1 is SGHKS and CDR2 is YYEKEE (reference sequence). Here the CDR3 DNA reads TGTGCCAGCAGCTTGAGCAGGGGGCATGGAGAGACCCAGTACTTC. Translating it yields CASSLSRGHGETQYF.

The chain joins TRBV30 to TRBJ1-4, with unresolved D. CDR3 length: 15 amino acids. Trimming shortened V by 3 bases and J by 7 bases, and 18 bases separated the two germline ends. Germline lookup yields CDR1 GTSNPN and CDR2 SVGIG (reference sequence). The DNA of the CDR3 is TGTGCCTGGAGCCCCCTCTCCACACGGGGTGAAAAACTGTTTTTT. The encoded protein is CAWSPLSTRGEKLFF.

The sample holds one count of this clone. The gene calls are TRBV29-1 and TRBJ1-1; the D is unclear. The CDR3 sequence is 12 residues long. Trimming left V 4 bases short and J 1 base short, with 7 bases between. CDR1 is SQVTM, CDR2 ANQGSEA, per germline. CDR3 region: CSVVATNTEAFF. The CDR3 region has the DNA TGCAGCGTTGTGGCCACGAACACTGAAGCTTTCTTT.

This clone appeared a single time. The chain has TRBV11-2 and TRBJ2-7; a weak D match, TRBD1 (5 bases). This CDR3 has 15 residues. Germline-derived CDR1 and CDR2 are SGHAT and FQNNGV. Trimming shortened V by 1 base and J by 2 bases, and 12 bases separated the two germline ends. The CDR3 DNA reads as TGTGCCAGCAGCTTAGTCGGAGACAGTACCTACGAGCAGTACTTC. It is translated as CASSLVGDSTYEQYF.